Below are 10 T cell receptor beta chains sequenced from a single sample in a study of graft-versus-host responses after intestinal transplantation. Which antigens these TCRs recognize remains unknown. Sequencing was performed with immunoSEQ multiplex PCR; in TCRdb, only in-frame clones are kept and a portion is missing. Here the sample spans some 96,000 clones, about 88% being singletons. The sequencing used unstimulated CD4+ T cells sorted from spleen or lymph node cells, collected before transplant. The receptors stem from a human donor who was the organ donor for an intestinal transplant.

This sequence joins TRBV10-3 and TRBJ1-2, with a weak D call TRBD1 (5 bases). Trimming cost V 3 bases and J 6 bases, with 14 bases left between them. This CDR3 is 14 amino acids long. CDR1 is ENHRY, CDR2 SYGVKD, per germline. CDR3 nucleotides: TGTGCCATCAGTGAACGGGACCAGACGGATGGCTACACCTTC. Protein sequence: CAISERDQTDGYTF.

The gene calls are TRBV15 and TRBJ2-7, with 8 bases identical to TRBD1. CDR3 length: 12 residues. Germline V lookup: CDR1 LNHNV, CDR2 YYDKDF (reference sequence). Written as DNA, the CDR3 is TGTGCCACCAGCAGAGATGGACAGGGTTGGTCGGTC. It yields the protein CATSRDGQGWSV.

The DNA of the CDR3 is TGTGCCAGCTCACCACCGGGGGGCCAGAACACCGGGGAGCTGTTTTTT. It codes for CASSPPGGQNTGELFF. J is TRBJ2-2 and V is TRBV18, with D perhaps assigned TRBD1 or TRBD2 (6 bases each). V was clipped by 0 bases and J by 1 base, with 9 bases between them. The CDR3 covers 16 residues. Germline CDR1 is KGHSH and CDR2 is LQKENI.

The chain carries TRBV30 and TRBJ2-7; D is possibly TRBD1 or TRBD2 (5 bases each). This CDR3 is built from 13 residues. Trimming cost V 1 base and J 6 bases, with 13 bases left between them. Germline CDR1 GTSNPN, CDR2 SVGIG (reference sequence). The CDR3 coding sequence is TGTGCCTGGAGTGGGGACCTAGCAAGCGAGCAGTACTTC. Protein product: CAWSGDLASEQYF.

The chain has TRBV5-8 and TRBJ2-1; 7 bases are a match to TRBD2. The CDR3 sequence is 15 residues long. Germline trimming cut 3 bases from V and 8 bases from J; bases unmatched to any gene: 11. CDR1 is SGHTS, CDR2 YDEGEE, per germline. The CDR3, as DNA: TGTGCCAGCAGCTCCCTCCTAGCGGCAGCGGATGAGCAGTTCTTC. Protein: CASSSLLAAADEQFF.

This clone has a single count. The CDR3 is CASRPGTLIGTNTEAFF. The CDR3 nucleotides read TGCGCCAGCAGGCCCGGGACGCTCATAGGGACGAACACTGAAGCTTTCTTT. The V call is TRBV5-1, the J call TRBJ1-1, with D perhaps matching TRBD1 (5 bases). The V and J ends lost 5 bases and 1 base respectively, with 21 bases between them. The CDR3 is made up of 17 amino acids. The germline gives CDR1 SGHRS, CDR2 YFSETQ.

This rearrangement joins TRBV27 to TRBJ2-6; D may be TRBD1 (6 bases). The length of the CDR3 is 16 residues. The V and J ends lost 3 bases and 2 bases respectively, with 11 bases between them. Germline V gene sequence: CDR1 MNHEY, CDR2 SMNVEV (reference sequence). CDR3 region: CASSLDSSPGANVLTF. In DNA, the CDR3 is TGTGCCAGCAGTTTGGACAGCTCCCCTGGGGCCAACGTCCTGACTTTC.

The chain carries TRBV4-1 and TRBJ1-2; TRBD1 aligns across 10 bases. The CDR3 contains 15 residues. The V gene's germline CDR1 is MGHRA and CDR2 YSYEKL. Trimming cost V 2 bases and J 6 bases; bases outside gene matches: 6. As DNA, the CDR3 is TGCGCCAGCAGCCAACCCACGGACAGGGGGAATGGCTACACCTTC. Protein: CASSQPTDRGNGYTF.

The chain recombines TRBV19 with TRBJ2-3, with unresolved D. CDR1 LNHDA and CDR2 SQIVND come from the germline V gene (reference sequence). Trimming took off 6 bases at V and 3 bases at J, with 13 bases between the two ends. CDR3 size: 14 residues. CDR3 DNA: TGTGCCAGTAGGCCCGGTGCCAGAACAGATACGCAGTATTTT. Protein sequence: CASRPGARTDTQYF. The entire variable domain, with the rest obtained from reference TRBV19 and TRBJ2-3, is as follows: DGGITQSPKYLFRKEGQNVTLSCEQNLNHDAMYWYRQDPGQGLRLIYYSQIVNDFQKGDIAEGYSVSREKKESFPLTVTSAQKNPTAFYLCASRPGARTDTQYFGPGTRLTVL.

The genes are TRBV7-8 and TRBJ2-7, with 12 bases matching TRBD2. The CDR3 extends over 16 amino acids. Trimming took 1 base from V and 3 from J; bases not matched to a gene: 4. Germline lookup yields CDR1 SGHVS and CDR2 FQNEAQ. CDR3 sequence reads: CASSLVTSGGFYEQYF. In nucleotides, the CDR3 is TGTGCCAGCAGCTTAGTCACTAGCGGGGGGTTCTACGAGCAGTACTTC.